These 27 T cell receptor beta chains came from one sample sequenced in a study of T cells in Graves' hyperthyroidism and ophthalmopathy. TCR beta CDR3 region amplification was performed from RNA transcripts. TCR CDR3 underwent first-round RT-PCR with the HTBI primer set. One entry per CDR3 protein, called by TCRdb with MiXCR from the multiplex PCR reads. The table records 20,000 to 30,000 distinct CDR3 sequences, roughly 45% of them present only once. Source material: blood. The receptor set was obtained from a woman under 40 with Graves' hyperthyroidism.

In this sample, this clonotype turned up many times. The chain links TRBV12-5 to TRBJ2-3; no reliable D call. This CDR3 region has 12 residues. V lost 5 bases, J lost 3 bases, and 6 bases lay in between. The germline V gene has CDR1 LGHNT and CDR2 FRNRAP. CDR3 protein: CASGGLTDTQYF. The CDR3 DNA reads as TGTGCTAGTGGTGGATTGACAGATACGCAGTATTTT.

The genes are TRBV7-3 and TRBJ2-5; 8 nucleotides align to TRBD2. This CDR3 has 15 residues. The germline gives CDR1 SGHTA, CDR2 FQGTGA. The J segment lost 1 base and the V segment lost 5 bases, leaving 6 bases of the junction unmatched. CDR3 sequence: CASSQTGTSQETQYF. CDR3 nucleotide sequence: TGTGCCAGCAGCCAAACCGGGACTAGCCAAGAGACCCAGTACTTC.

This chain connects TRBV29-1 to TRBJ1-3; D gene uncertain. Germline CDR1 reads SQVTM; CDR2 reads ANQGSEA. The V gene lost 2 bases and the J gene lost 3 bases, with 11 bases spanning the gap. The CDR3 is made up of 14 amino acids. The CDR3 protein is CSVELVGFGNTIYF. As DNA, the CDR3 is TGCAGCGTTGAACTGGTAGGGTTTGGAAACACCATATATTTT.

The chain links TRBV7-9 to TRBJ2-3; 11 nucleotides match TRBD1. The junction had 2 bases not matched to a gene; V was cut back by 5 bases and J by 4 bases. The length of the CDR3 is 14 residues. Germline CDR1 SEHNR, CDR2 FQNEAQ (reference sequence). CDR3 protein: CASSAGQGADTQYF. As DNA, the CDR3 is TGTGCCAGCAGCGCGGGACAGGGGGCAGATACGCAGTATTTT.

V is TRBV29-1 and J is TRBJ1-2; D call uncertain. The V gene lost 6 bases and the J gene lost 5 bases, with 10 bases spanning the gap. Germline-derived CDR1 and CDR2 are SQVTM and ANQGSEA. The CDR3 is 11 amino acids. DNA for the CDR3: TGCAGCGTAAACGGCGGATATGGCTACACCTTC. This sequence encodes CSVNGGYGYTF.

In regard to this clonotype: One junction end does not reproduce the germline sequence, and a read error may be involved. The V gene is TRBV7-2, the J gene TRBJ2-1; weak D call: TRBD2 (6 bases). CDR3 length: 15 amino acids. Germline V gene lookup returns CDR1 SGHTA and CDR2 FQGNSA. CDR3 coding DNA: TGTGCCAGCAGCTCGCCGGGACTTTCCTGCAATGAGCAGTTCTTC. Its translation: CASSSPGLSCNEQFF.

This chain uses TRBV10-3 with TRBJ1-3, with D possibly being TRBD1 (5 bases). The CDR3 sequence is 13 residues long. Trimming removed 11 bases from V and 4 bases from J, with 15 bases in between. CDR1 ENHRY and CDR2 SYGVKD come from the germline V gene. The CDR3 protein is CAVRPGLGNTIYF. CDR3 nucleotide sequence: TGTGCCGTCCGTCCGGGACTGGGAAACACCATATATTTT.

This sequence joins TRBV7-2 and TRBJ2-3, with D hard to call. The CDR3 contains 13 residues. The V gene's germline CDR1 is SGHTA and CDR2 FQGNSA. V was shortened by 6 bases and J by 4 bases, with 11 bases between the two germline ends. DNA of the CDR3: TGTGCCAGCAGATTAAACCCCCCAGATACGCAGTATTTT. This gives the protein CASRLNPPDTQYF. Complete variable domain (other parts from reference TRBV7-2 and TRBJ2-3): GAGVSQSPSNKVTEKGKDVELRCDPISGHTALYWYRQSLGQGLEFLIYFQGNSAPDKSGLPSDRFSAERTGGSVSTLTIQRTQQEDSAVYLCASRLNPPDTQYFGPGTRLTVL.

The chain employs TRBV12-3 or TRBV12-4 and TRBJ2-7, with unresolved D. The CDR3 totals 16 residues. V was trimmed by 1 base and J by 2 bases, leaving 15 bases between them. CDR3: CASSLGGIRVTYEQYF. The CDR3 DNA follows: TGTGCCAGCAGTTTAGGGGGTATTAGGGTAACCTACGAGCAGTACTTC.

The rearrangement joins TRBV6-2 or TRBV6-3 to TRBJ2-1; 11 positions match TRBD1. V dropped 6 bases and J dropped 4; count of bases not matched to a gene: 8. Germline loops: CDR1 MNHEY, CDR2 SVGEGT. CDR3 length: 16 residues. The CDR3: CASSWGGQGGYNEQFF. The DNA of the CDR3 is TGTGCCAGCAGCTGGGGGGGACAGGGGGGGTACAATGAGCAGTTCTTC.

This chain connects TRBV7-3 to TRBJ2-2; maybe TRBD1 (6 bases). Trimming shortened V by 2 bases and J by 6 bases, and 13 bases separated the two germline ends. The germline gives CDR1 SGHTA, CDR2 FQGTGA. The CDR3 covers 15 residues. The CDR3 loop is CASSLEGTRSGELFF. In nucleotides, the CDR3 is TGTGCCAGCAGCTTAGAGGGGACAAGGTCCGGGGAGCTGTTTTTT.

This clonotype was seen a few times. V is TRBV7-9 and J is TRBJ1-2; no clear D. This CDR3 has 13 amino acids. Germline-derived CDR1 and CDR2 are SEHNR and FQNEAQ (reference sequence). The germline V and J ends were trimmed by 0 bases and 6 bases, with 8 bases remaining between them. The CDR3 is CASSLARDNGYTF. CDR3 nucleotide sequence: TGTGCCAGCAGCTTAGCGAGGGATAATGGCTACACCTTC.

This clonotype was counted at least ten times. The gene calls are TRBV4-1 and TRBJ1-4; D is unresolved. The germline gives CDR1 MGHRA, CDR2 YSYEKL. The CDR3 spans 14 residues. Deletions cut 9 bases from V and 8 bases from J, with 19 bases between. In nucleotides, the CDR3 is TGCGCCAGTGAAGCCCGGGCCGGTCGGGAAAAACTGTTTTTT. This encodes CASEARAGREKLFF.

A word on this clonotype: Since no conserved phenylalanine or tryptophan closes the CDR3, a read error is the likely cause. The V call is TRBV5-1, the J call TRBJ2-7, with D hard to call. Germline values: CDR1 SGHRS, CDR2 YFSETQ. The CDR3 is made up of 13 amino acids. The V end was cut by 1 base, the J end by 2 bases, with 7 bases between. The CDR3 nucleotides read TGCGCCAGCAGCTTGTCTCCCCCCTACGAGCAGTACCTC. Protein sequence: CASSLSPPYEQYL.

This clonotype has a single count. V is TRBV5-5 and J is TRBJ2-6; D unclear. The CDR3 contains 15 residues. Per germline, CDR1 SGHKS and CDR2 YYEKEE (reference sequence). The germline V and J ends were trimmed by 2 bases and 6 bases, with 12 bases remaining between them. The CDR3 spells CASSLIVDEANVLTF. The CDR3 DNA is TGTGCCAGCAGCTTAATAGTGGACGAGGCCAACGTCCTGACTTTC.

The sample holds many counts of this clonotype. The chain links TRBV6-1 to TRBJ1-5; D ambiguous. The V and J ends lost 3 bases and 9 bases respectively, with 12 bases between them. CDR1 MNHNS and CDR2 SASEGT come from the germline V gene. There are 13 residues in the CDR3. The CDR3 region has the DNA TGTGCCAGCAGTGACTGGCCGTCGGGGCCCCAGCATTTT. It yields the protein CASSDWPSGPQHF.

As to this clonotype: One junction end disagrees with the germline gene, perhaps due to a read error. The chain carries TRBV25-1 and TRBJ1-4; TRBD1 aligns across 9 bases. The CDR3 runs to 16 residues. The germline CDR1 and CDR2 sequences are MGHDK and SYGVNS. The CDR3 spells CASSEGGQGGYQKLFF. Written as DNA, the CDR3 is TGTGCCAGTAGTGAAGGGGGACAGGGCGGGTATCAAAAACTGTTTTTT.

By proportion, this clonotype is medium-sized. The chain uses TRBV19 and TRBJ1-2, with D perhaps matching TRBD1 (5 bases). Germline CDR1 and CDR2: LNHDA and SQIVND (reference sequence). The ends were cut back, 5 bases at V and 6 bases at J, with 19 bases in the middle. CDR3 length: 15 residues. CDR3 in DNA: TGTGCCAGTAGTCCATTCGGACAACCGGGCCATGGCTACACCTTC. As protein: CASSPFGQPGHGYTF.

The rearrangement joins TRBV20-1 to TRBJ2-3; TRBD2 matches 11 bases. The CDR3 length is 15 residues. Germline lookup yields CDR1 DFQATT and CDR2 SNEGSKA (reference sequence). The V gene end was trimmed by 5 bases and the J gene end by 11 bases; junction bases not matched to a gene: 15. DNA of the CDR3: TGCAGTGCTCGTCAACTAGCGGGAGAGATGGGTGAGCAGTATTTT. This codes for CSARQLAGEMGEQYF.

The V and J genes are TRBV6-6 and TRBJ2-3; the match to TRBD1 covers 8 bases. CDR1 and CDR2 (germline): MNHNY, SVGAGI (reference sequence). The V segment lost 5 bases and the J segment 4 bases; nucleotides outside the gene matches: 5. The CDR3 is 14 residues long. The CDR3 loop reads CASSGQGAADTQYF. CDR3 nucleotide sequence: TGTGCCAGCAGTGGCCAGGGGGCCGCAGATACGCAGTATTTT.

In this sample, this clonotype turned up many times. The V call is TRBV7-8, the J call TRBJ2-3; D gene unclear. Trimming removed 5 bases from V and 2 bases from J, with 17 bases in between. The germline gives CDR1 SGHVS, CDR2 FQNEAQ. The CDR3 is 16 residues long. CDR3 residues: CASSPERFQPTDTQYF. Written as DNA, the CDR3 is TGTGCCAGCAGCCCCGAGAGATTCCAGCCCACAGATACGCAGTATTTT. Looking up the rest from reference TRBV7-8 and TRBJ2-3 gives the full variable domain: GAGVSQSPRYKVAKRGQDVALRCDPISGHVSLFWYQQALGQGPEFLTYFQNEAQLDKSGLPSDRFFAERPEGSVSTLKIQRTQQEDSAVYLCASSPERFQPTDTQYFGPGTRLTVL.

V usage is TRBV11-2 and J usage is TRBJ2-2; 11 bases are shared with TRBD1. This CDR3 is 15 amino acids long. The J segment lost 6 bases and the V segment lost 7 bases, leaving 7 bases of the junction unmatched. The germline V gene has CDR1 SGHAT and CDR2 FQNNGV. DNA for the CDR3: TGTGCCAGCACACCGGGACAGGGGGTTTCCGGGGAGCTGTTTTTT. Its translation is CASTPGQGVSGELFF.

This clonotype was observed many times. This chain connects TRBV20-1 to TRBJ1-3; 9 bases are shared with TRBD1. The CDR3 extends over 16 amino acids. J lost 2 bases, V lost 6 bases, and 11 bases had no gene match. Germline CDR1 DFQATT, CDR2 SNEGSKA (reference sequence). The CDR3 bases are TGCAGTGCCCCCGGGACAGGGTTTGGAACTGGAAACACCATATATTTT. This codes for CSAPGTGFGTGNTIYF.

This clonotype was observed once. The CDR3: CASSPGTSGSVETQYF. The CDR3 DNA reads as TGTGCCAGCAGCCCGGGGACTAGCGGGAGTGTAGAGACCCAGTACTTC. This chain links TRBV5-5 with TRBJ2-5; TRBD2 agrees at 14 bases. The V gene end was trimmed by 4 bases and the J gene end by 4 bases; junction bases not matched to a gene: 6. This CDR3 is 16 amino acids long. The germline V gene has CDR1 SGHKS and CDR2 YYEKEE (reference sequence).

This chain links TRBV29-1 with TRBJ2-3; 7 positions match TRBD1. CDR1 SQVTM and CDR2 ANQGSEA come from the germline V gene. The CDR3 has 14 amino acids. With 2 bases clipped from V and 4 bases from J, the junction kept 6 bases outside the gene matches. The CDR3 DNA reads TGCAGCGTTGAAAGGGACAGTCGTGCAGATACGCAGTATTTT. It encodes CSVERDSRADTQYF.

This clonotype appeared many times. This chain connects TRBV9 to TRBJ2-3; tentative D call: TRBD2 (6 bases). CDR1 and CDR2 from the germline V gene are SGDLS and YYNGEE. The CDR3 has 14 residues. V was pared by 3 bases and J by 6 bases, with 14 bases between. CDR3 in DNA: TGTGCCAGCAGCGGGGGGGTCCGGGGGGATACGCAGTATTTT. This sequence encodes CASSGGVRGDTQYF.

Many counts were recorded for this clonotype. The CDR3 spells CASKVGGTGELFF. CDR3 sequence (DNA): TGTGCCAGCAAAGTAGGAGGGACCGGGGAGCTGTTTTTT. V usage is TRBV12-3 or TRBV12-4 and J usage is TRBJ2-2, with a possible D match to TRBD2 (6 bases). This CDR3 has 13 amino acids. Deletions cut 7 bases from V and 5 bases from J, with 11 bases between.